This entry lists 5 T cell receptor beta chains sequenced from one sample in a study of shared clonotypes between healthy human individuals. TCRdb's table, derived via immunoSEQ multiplex PCR, lists solely in-frame clones and lacks some. Among around 2.5 million clones listed, approximately 93% were seen once. The sample taken for sequencing was naive CD4+ T cells from PBMCs. Documented subset: CD45RA+ positively selected. All receptors come from a man younger than 30 in good health. Some clones in this sample may be carry-over from other donors' samples.

V usage is TRBV27 and J usage is TRBJ1-1; no clear D gene. The germline V gene encodes CDR1 MNHEY and CDR2 SMNVEV (reference sequence). The V end lost 2 bases, the J end lost 7 bases, and 14 bases lay between the germline ends. This CDR3 spans 14 amino acids. The DNA for the CDR3 is TGTGCCAGCAGTTTAGGGCCAGACCGTTTTGAAGCTTTCTTT. Protein: CASSLGPDRFEAFF.

Only one count was recorded for this clone. The V call is TRBV2, the J call TRBJ2-1; 7 bases line up with TRBD2. The germline gives CDR1 SNHLY, CDR2 FYNNEI. V lost 5 bases, J lost 4 bases, and 2 bases stayed unmatched. There are 13 residues in the CDR3. The CDR3 region is CASSKLAYNEQFF. DNA for the CDR3: TGTGCCAGCAGTAAACTAGCGTACAATGAGCAGTTCTTC.

The CDR3 sequence is CASTGQGDSNQPQHF. DNA of the CDR3: TGTGCCAGCACTGGACAGGGGGATAGCAATCAGCCCCAGCATTTT. The chain joins TRBV2 to TRBJ1-5, with 10 bases lining up with TRBD1. The trim removed 7 bases at V and 0 bases at J, leaving 3 bases unmatched. Germline CDR1 is SNHLY and CDR2 is FYNNEI. This CDR3 comprises 15 residues.

This chain links TRBV28 with TRBJ2-3; TRBD1 matches at 8 bases. Germline-derived CDR1 and CDR2 are MDHEN and SYDVKM. The ends lost 8 bases at V and 9 bases at J; junction bases unmatched: 13. The CDR3 is made up of 14 amino acids. In nucleotides, the CDR3 is TGTGCCAGCTGCGGACAGGGTGTTTGGGTGACGCAGTATTTT. This gives the protein CASCGQGVWVTQYF.

This chain links TRBV7-2 with TRBJ2-5; TRBD1 agrees at 8 bases. Trimming removed 6 bases from V and 3 bases from J; junction bases left unmatched: 21. The CDR3 spans 19 residues. Per germline, CDR1 SGHTA and CDR2 FQGNSA. CDR3 in amino acids: CASSRKAISGGEVKETQYF. CDR3 coding DNA: TGTGCCAGCAGTCGGAAGGCCATATCAGGGGGCGAGGTCAAAGAGACCCAGTACTTC.